Below are 26 T cell receptor beta chains sequenced from a single sample in a study of identical twins. TCRdb analysed the 5' RACE reads with MiXCR anew, one entry per CDR3 protein. Of around 680,000 distinct CDR3 sequences detected, approximately 9% appear once; the ten largest clones hold 0.75% to 1%. These data were also reused for a study on yellow fever vaccine responses in identical twins.

Sequencing was carried out using PBMCs. The receptors shown here come from a woman aged 18-29 years in good health.

This chain connects TRBV7-2 to TRBJ2-7; TRBD2 is a possible D gene (5 bases). This CDR3 comprises 12 residues. Germline-derived CDR1 and CDR2 are SGHTA and FQGNSA. V lost 5 bases, J lost 6 bases, and 11 bases lay in between. For the CDR3, the DNA is TGTGCCAGCAGCCCTAGCAATGGCGAGCAGTACTTC. Protein product: CASSPSNGEQYF.

The rearrangement links TRBV2 to TRBJ1-2, with 7 bases that match TRBD1. CDR1 and CDR2 from the germline V gene are SNHLY and FYNNEI. This CDR3 has 13 residues. The trim removed 9 bases at V and 7 bases at J, leaving 11 bases unmatched. The CDR3 bases are TGTGCCAGTGACAGGGATGGATATAGTGGCTACACCTTC. Amino acid sequence: CASDRDGYSGYTF.

This CDR3 is CASIPNRDSFPDTQYF. CDR3 DNA: TGTGCCAGCATTCCGAACCGAGACAGTTTTCCAGATACGCAGTATTTT. The V gene is TRBV12-3 or TRBV12-4, the J gene TRBJ2-3, with a weak D call TRBD1 (5 bases). The V gene lost 7 bases and the J gene lost 4 bases, with 21 bases spanning the gap. CDR3 size: 16 residues.

This clonotype was observed at least ten times. The genes are TRBV5-1 and TRBJ2-1; 8 bases agree with TRBD1. In germline, CDR1 is SGHRS, CDR2 YFSETQ. The J segment lost 4 bases and the V segment lost 4 bases, leaving 19 bases of the junction unmatched. This CDR3 has 19 residues. In DNA form, the CDR3 reads TGCGCCAGCAGCAACACCCCGGGACAGGTCTTGGAAGAATACAATGAGCAGTTCTTC. It encodes CASSNTPGQVLEEYNEQFF.

The V gene is TRBV11-2, the J gene TRBJ2-7; the match to TRBD2 covers 10 bases. V shed 0 bases, J shed 4 bases, and the junction held 15 bases outside the gene matches. CDR1 SGHAT and CDR2 FQNNGV come from the germline V gene. This CDR3 comprises 19 residues. For the CDR3, the DNA is TGTGCCAGCAGCTTAGAACCCTCTATAGCGGGAGGCCGAGCATACGAGCAGTACTTC. It specifies CASSLEPSIAGGRAYEQYF.

This clonotype was seen many times. Here the CDR3 reads CASSLDFSTDTQYF. Here the CDR3 DNA reads TGTGCCAGCAGCTTAGATTTTAGCACAGATACGCAGTATTTT. V usage is TRBV11-2 and J usage is TRBJ2-3; no reliable D call. The V gene lost 0 bases and the J gene lost 0 bases, with 4 bases spanning the gap. The CDR3 contains 14 residues. Germline V gene lookup returns CDR1 SGHAT and CDR2 FQNNGV.

This clonotype was detected a few times. The rearrangement links TRBV11-1 to TRBJ2-2; 12 positions match TRBD2. This CDR3 spans 19 amino acids. V lost 4 bases to trimming and J lost 0 bases; unmatched junction nucleotides: 9. From germline, CDR1 is SGHAT and CDR2 FQDESV (reference sequence). The CDR3 reads CASSSGLAGLSPNTGELFF. CDR3 DNA: TGTGCCAGCAGCTCGGGACTAGCGGGCCTCTCGCCGAACACCGGGGAGCTGTTTTTT.

This clonotype was detected only a few times. This chain connects TRBV12-3 or TRBV12-4 to TRBJ1-6; D is unresolved. The CDR3 loop spans 13 amino acids. V lost 0 bases and J 6 bases, leaving 3 bases between the germline ends. CDR3 in amino acids: CASSLAVNSPLHF. The CDR3 nucleotides read TGTGCCAGCAGTTTAGCCGTTAATTCACCCCTCCACTTT.

Many counts were recorded for this clonotype. This chain joins TRBV4-2 and TRBJ1-1; perhaps TRBD1 as D (5 bases). The CDR3 has 14 amino acids. From germline, CDR1 is LGHNA and CDR2 YNFKEQ. Trimming removed 0 bases at V and 1 base at J, with 6 bases between. CDR3 residues: CASSQDQGNTEAFF. CDR3 sequence (DNA): TGTGCCAGCAGCCAAGATCAGGGGAACACTGAAGCTTTCTTT.

The CDR3 reads CASSQDGGSDLYEQYF. Written as DNA, the CDR3 is TGTGCCAGCAGCCAAGATGGCGGGAGTGATCTCTACGAGCAGTACTTC. The rearrangement uses TRBV3-1 and TRBJ2-7, with 7 positions matching TRBD2. The V gene end was trimmed by 0 bases and the J gene end by 3 bases; junction bases not matched to a gene: 8. The germline CDR1 and CDR2 sequences are LGHDT and YNNKEL (reference sequence). CDR3 length: 16 residues.

The sample holds many counts of this clonotype. The rearrangement joins TRBV12-3 or TRBV12-4 to TRBJ2-3, with 10 bases identical to TRBD2. The CDR3 totals 15 residues. With V trimmed by 6 bases and J by 5 bases, 8 bases remained unmatched. The CDR3 coding sequence is TGTGCCAGCAGCCTTACCCGACTAGCGGGAGATACGCAGTATTTT. Amino acids: CASSLTRLAGDTQYF.

The rearrangement links TRBV7-2 to TRBJ2-5, with D possibly matching TRBD2 (5 bases). CDR1 and CDR2 from the germline V gene are SGHTA and FQGNSA. Trimming removed 2 bases from V and 5 bases from J, with 18 bases in between. CDR3 length equals 16 residues. CDR3 loop: CASSLRDGRGRETQYF. As DNA, the CDR3 is TGTGCCAGCAGCTTAAGGGATGGCCGCGGGCGGGAGACCCAGTACTTC.

This clonotype was found many times. The rearrangement uses TRBV10-3 and TRBJ2-3, with D perhaps matching TRBD1 or TRBD2 (5 bases each). The CDR3 has 14 residues. Germline-derived CDR1 and CDR2 are ENHRY and SYGVKD. V lost 6 bases, J lost 0 bases, and 10 bases lay in between. As DNA, the CDR3 is TGTGCCATCAGAGGCAGGGAGAGCACAGATACGCAGTATTTT. It codes for CAIRGRESTDTQYF.

In its sample, this clonotype was seen a few times. The chain recombines TRBV12-3 or TRBV12-4 with TRBJ1-2; D ambiguous. The V gene lost 6 bases and the J gene lost 4 bases, with 9 bases spanning the gap. The CDR3 is 12 amino acids. The CDR3 is CASRDRLYGYTF. CDR3 bases: TGTGCCAGCAGGGATCGGCTCTATGGCTACACCTTC.

This clonotype was counted only a few times. Here the CDR3 reads CASSPYDGNTQYF. Here the CDR3 DNA reads TGTGCCAGTAGTCCCTATGACGGGAATACGCAGTATTTT. The rearrangement joins TRBV19 to TRBJ2-3; maybe TRBD2 (5 bases). Trimming took off 5 bases at V and 7 bases at J, with 13 bases between the two ends. The CDR3 runs 13 residues. Germline-derived CDR1 and CDR2 are LNHDA and SQIVND (reference sequence).

This clonotype was observed a few times. The V and J genes are TRBV7-2 and TRBJ2-5, with TRBD2 identical over 11 bases. The CDR3 covers 16 residues. The V gene's germline CDR1 is SGHTA and CDR2 FQGNSA. The junction had 9 bases not matched to a gene; V was cut back by 4 bases and J by 5 bases. The CDR3 nucleotides are TGTGCCAGCAGCTCCCGACGACTAGCGGGGAGGGAGACCCAGTACTTC. This sequence encodes CASSSRRLAGRETQYF.

This clonotype was seen more than once but under ten times. J is TRBJ2-1 and V is TRBV10-3; no firm D call. V lost 2 bases and J lost 8, with 10 bases in between. The CDR3 runs to 13 residues. Germline CDR1 reads ENHRY; CDR2 reads SYGVKD. The CDR3 DNA is TGTGCCATCAGTGAGCCTACGTGGGATGAGCAGTTCTTC. The encoded protein is CAISEPTWDEQFF.

This clonotype was found a few times. V usage is TRBV4-1 and J usage is TRBJ2-2, with 8 bases lining up with TRBD2. The length of the CDR3 is 17 residues. J was trimmed by 0 bases and V by 0 bases; bases with no gene match: 3. CDR1 and CDR2 from the germline V gene are MGHRA and YSYEKL. For the CDR3, the DNA is TGCGCCAGCAGCCAAGATGCCGGGGGGGCGAACACCGGGGAGCTGTTTTTT. As protein: CASSQDAGGANTGELFF.

A few counts support this clonotype. The chain links TRBV21-1 to TRBJ2-4; TRBD2 is the table's D call and was not checked against the DNA. TRBV21-1 has pseudogene status. The length of the CDR3 is 19 residues. As DNA, the CDR3 is TGTGCCAGCAGCAAAGGGCCGGGCGGGATATTTCTTACCAAAAACATTCAGTACTTC. Amino acids: CASSKGPGGIFLTKNIQYF.

This clonotype was picked up a small number of times. The chain is built from TRBV4-1 and TRBJ2-7, with no clear D. V was shortened by 1 base and J by 2 bases, with 12 bases between the two germline ends. This CDR3 is 15 amino acids long. CDR1 and CDR2 (germline): MGHRA, YSYEKL. CDR3 nucleotides: TGCGCCAGCAGCCAAGGGGATGGGTTTACCTACGAGCAGTACTTC. Encoded protein: CASSQGDGFTYEQYF.

This clonotype was picked up many times. The J gene is TRBJ2-1, the V gene TRBV24-1; no clear D gene. CDR3 size: 13 residues. V gave up 1 base and J gave up 8 bases, with 8 bases separating them. The germline V gene encodes CDR1 KGHDR and CDR2 SFDVKD. The CDR3 DNA sequence: TGTGCCACCAGTGATTTTTCCTTCGATGAGCAGTTCTTC. Its translation: CATSDFSFDEQFF.

This clonotype was picked up a small number of times. The gene calls are TRBV10-3 and TRBJ2-3; no clear D. Trimming stripped 0 bases from V and 7 bases from J, with 8 bases between. CDR3 size: 13 residues. The germline V gene encodes CDR1 ENHRY and CDR2 SYGVKD. For the CDR3, the DNA is TGTGCCATCAGTGAGTCACCGCCACATACGCAGTATTTT. Protein product: CAISESPPHTQYF.

V gene TRBV12-5 combines with J gene TRBJ1-1, with TRBD1 matching 7 bases. Germline CDR1 and CDR2: LGHNT and FRNRAP. The V and J ends lost 0 bases and 7 bases, in that order; junction bases with no gene match: 8. CDR3 length: 15 residues. Here the CDR3 DNA reads TGTGCTAGTGGTTTGGTGGGGAGGGGGCCGGGTGAAGCTTTCTTT. Amino acids: CASGLVGRGPGEAFF. The whole variable domain, remainder taken from reference TRBV12-5 and TRBJ1-1, is DARVTQTPRHKVTEMGQEVTMRCQPILGHNTVFWYRQTMMQGLELLAYFRNRAPLDDSGMPKDRFSAEMPDATLATLKIQPSEPRDSAVYFCASGLVGRGPGEAFFGQGTRLTVV.

This clonotype turned up a few times. The genes are TRBV4-3 and TRBJ2-1; 9 bases match TRBD1. CDR1 and CDR2 from the germline V gene are LGHNA and YSLEER. The CDR3 contains 17 residues. The J segment lost 7 bases and the V segment lost 2 bases, leaving 12 bases of the junction unmatched. CDR3 sequence: CASSQSHRDRESNEQFF. The CDR3 coding sequence is TGCGCCAGCAGCCAATCTCACCGGGACAGGGAATCGAATGAGCAGTTCTTC.

This clonotype was observed a handful of times. CDR3: CASSYSAGGYGTETQYF. CDR3 DNA: TGTGCCAGCAGCTACTCTGCAGGGGGGTATGGCACGGAGACCCAGTACTTC. The gene calls are TRBV11-2 and TRBJ2-5; the D gene is possibly TRBD1 (7 bases). The CDR3 covers 17 residues. V was clipped by 4 bases and J by 5 bases, with 23 bases between them. Germline V gene sequence: CDR1 SGHAT, CDR2 FQNNGV.

V usage is TRBV11-2 and J usage is TRBJ2-1; 8 bases align to TRBD2. This CDR3 has 16 residues. Germline CDR1 and CDR2: SGHAT and FQNNGV. V lost 4 bases and J lost 9; bases outside the gene matches: 14. This CDR3 is CASSSLSGLGWLEQFF. The CDR3 DNA follows: TGTGCCAGCAGCTCCCTTTCGGGACTAGGATGGCTTGAGCAGTTCTTC. Complete variable domain (other parts from reference TRBV11-2 and TRBJ2-1): EAGVAQSPRYKIIEKRQSVAFWCNPISGHATLYWYQQILGQGPKLLIQFQNNGVVDDSQLPKDRFSAERLKGVDSTLKIQPAKLEDSAVYLCASSSLSGLGWLEQFFGPGTRLTVL.